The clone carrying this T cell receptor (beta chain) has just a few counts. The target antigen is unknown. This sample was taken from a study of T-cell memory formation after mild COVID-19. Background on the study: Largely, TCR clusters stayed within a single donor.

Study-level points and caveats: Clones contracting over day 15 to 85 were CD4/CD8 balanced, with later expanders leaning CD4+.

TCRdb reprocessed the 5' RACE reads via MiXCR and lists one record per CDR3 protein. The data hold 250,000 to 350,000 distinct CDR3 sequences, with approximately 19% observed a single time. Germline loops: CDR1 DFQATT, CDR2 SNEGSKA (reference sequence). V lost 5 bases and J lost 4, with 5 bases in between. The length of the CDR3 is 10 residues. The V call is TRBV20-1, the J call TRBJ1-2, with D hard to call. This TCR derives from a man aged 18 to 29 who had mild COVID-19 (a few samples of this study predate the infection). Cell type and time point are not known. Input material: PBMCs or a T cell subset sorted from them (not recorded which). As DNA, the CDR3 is TGCAGTGCTTCGCCCTATGGCTACACCTTC. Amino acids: CSASPYGYTF.